This TCR beta chain was captured by sequencing in a study of blood T cell repertoires in COVID-19. On the study more broadly: There were acute and convalescent COVID-19 samples, and they came from the United States, Italy and Spain.

The Seattle site enrolled patients during active infection and followed them longitudinally. Original analysis: Using reference gene primer amplification, nucleated cell counts were estimated. The data were produced by immunoSEQ multiplex PCR, yet TCRdb's version contains in-frame clones alone and is incomplete. V, J and clone size are those of that table, while D and trimming were read from the DNA. The sample consists of almost 250,000 clones, about 82% of them appearing once. This CDR3 has 16 residues. Germline values: CDR1 MDHEN, CDR2 SYDVKM. J was trimmed by 5 bases and V by 4 bases; bases with no gene match: 10. This clone is a singleton in its sample.

V gene TRBV28 combines with J gene TRBJ2-5; 10 bases agree with TRBD1. This sequence originates from an elderly woman with COVID-19, enrolled during active disease. Sequenced: peripheral blood. The CDR3: CASSSPWTGGEETQYF. CDR3 in DNA: TGTGCCAGCAGTTCCCCTTGGACAGGGGGTGAGGAGACCCAGTACTTC.